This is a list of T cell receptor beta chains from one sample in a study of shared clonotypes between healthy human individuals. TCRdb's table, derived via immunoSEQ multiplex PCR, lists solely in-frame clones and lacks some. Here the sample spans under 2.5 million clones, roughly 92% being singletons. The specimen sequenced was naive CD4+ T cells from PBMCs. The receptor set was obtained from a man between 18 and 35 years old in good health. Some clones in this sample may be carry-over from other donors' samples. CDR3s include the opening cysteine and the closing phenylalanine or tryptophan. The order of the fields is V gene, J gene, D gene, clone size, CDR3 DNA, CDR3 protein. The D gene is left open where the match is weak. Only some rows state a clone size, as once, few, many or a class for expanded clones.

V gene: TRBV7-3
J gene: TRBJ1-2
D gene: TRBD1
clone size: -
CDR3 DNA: TGTGCCAGCAGCTCCGCCCCCGGGACAGGGGGGATCGGCTACACCTTC
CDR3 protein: CASSSAPGTGGIGYTF

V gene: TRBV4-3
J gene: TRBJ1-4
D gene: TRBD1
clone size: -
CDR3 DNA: TGCGCCAGTCAATATAATCGACAGGGAATAATGAAACAACTGTTTTTT
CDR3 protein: CASQYNRQGIMKQLFF

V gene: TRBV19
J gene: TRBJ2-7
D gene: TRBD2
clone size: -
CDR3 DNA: TGTGCCAGTAGTCCATCCGGCGGGGGGCCTCGCTCCTACGAGCAGTACTTC
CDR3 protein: CASSPSGGGPRSYEQYF

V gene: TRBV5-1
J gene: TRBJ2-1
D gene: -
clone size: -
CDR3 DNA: TGCGCCAGCAGCCCTGACACCTACAATGAGCAGTTCTTC
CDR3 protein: CASSPDTYNEQFF

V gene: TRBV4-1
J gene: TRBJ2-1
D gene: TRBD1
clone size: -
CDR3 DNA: TGCGCCAGCAGCCAGAGGGACAGGAGAAATCACAATGAGCAGTTCTTC
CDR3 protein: CASSQRDRRNHNEQFF

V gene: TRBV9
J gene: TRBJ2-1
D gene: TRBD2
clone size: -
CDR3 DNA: TGTGCCAGCAGCGGGGTAGCGGGAGAACAAGAGCAGTTCTTC
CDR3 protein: CASSGVAGEQEQFF

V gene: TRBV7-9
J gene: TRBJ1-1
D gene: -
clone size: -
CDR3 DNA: TGTGCCAGCAGCCCCGAGGGGGAGGACCCGGCTTTCTTT
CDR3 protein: CASSPEGEDPAFF

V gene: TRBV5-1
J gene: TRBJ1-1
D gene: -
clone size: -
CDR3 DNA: TGCGCCAGCAGCCCCCCCGGGGCCAACACTGAAGCTTTCTTT
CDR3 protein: CASSPPGANTEAFF

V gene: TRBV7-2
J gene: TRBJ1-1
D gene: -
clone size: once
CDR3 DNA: TGTGCCAGCAGCCAGACAGGACGCAAAACTGAAGCTTTCTTT
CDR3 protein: CASSQTGRKTEAFF

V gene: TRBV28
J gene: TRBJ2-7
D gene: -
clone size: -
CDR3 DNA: TGTGCCAGCAGTTTATGGCCGGGTGTAGCCCAGTACGAGCAGTACTTC
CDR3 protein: CASSLWPGVAQYEQYF

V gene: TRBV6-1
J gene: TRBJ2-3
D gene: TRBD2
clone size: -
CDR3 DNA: TGTGCCAGCAGTGCCAGGGGACTAGCGGGCGGAACGACTAGTAGAGATACGCAGTATTTT
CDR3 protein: CASSARGLAGGTTSRDTQYF

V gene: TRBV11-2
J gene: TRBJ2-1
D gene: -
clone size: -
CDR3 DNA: TGTGCCAGCAGCTTAGTGGGGAATGAGCAGTTCTTC
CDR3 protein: CASSLVGNEQFF

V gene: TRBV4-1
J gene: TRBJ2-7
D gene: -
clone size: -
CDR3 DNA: TGCGCCAGCAGCCAAGATGGAGTGTCCTTGCCGTCCTACGAGCAGTACTTC
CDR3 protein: CASSQDGVSLPSYEQYF

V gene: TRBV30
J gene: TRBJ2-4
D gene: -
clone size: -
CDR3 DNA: TGTGCCTGGAGTTACATAGCCAAAAACATTCAGTACTTC
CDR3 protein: CAWSYIAKNIQYF

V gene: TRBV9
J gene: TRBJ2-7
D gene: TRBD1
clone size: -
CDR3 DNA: TGTGCCAGCAGCCCCTCCGGACAGGGCGCGGGGGAGCAGTACTTC
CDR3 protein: CASSPSGQGAGEQYF

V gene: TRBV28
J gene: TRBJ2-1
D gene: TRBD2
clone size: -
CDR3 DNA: TGTGCCAGCAGTCCCGGGACTAGCGGGAGGGCAGGCTACAATGAGCAGTTCTTC
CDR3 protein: CASSPGTSGRAGYNEQFF

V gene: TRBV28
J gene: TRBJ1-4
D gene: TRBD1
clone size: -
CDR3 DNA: TGTGCCAGCAGTCCAGCCGGGACAGGGCAGGGTGAAAAACTGTTTTTT
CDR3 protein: CASSPAGTGQGEKLFF